Listed here are 24 T cell receptor beta chains from one sample, sequenced in a study of cytomegalovirus exposure and HLA in healthy donors. The assay was immunoSEQ multiplex PCR, and TCRdb's table has in-frame clones only and misses some. The sample carries about 75,000 clones, around four fifths recorded once. Specimen: PBMCs. The receptors come from a man aged 25 to 45 in good health and CMV-seronegative.

The rearrangement uses TRBV2 and TRBJ2-7, with 10 nucleotides matching TRBD1. There are 16 residues in the CDR3. V shed 4 bases and J 6 bases; nucleotides not matched to a gene: 12. Germline V gives CDR1 SNHLY, CDR2 FYNNEI. The CDR3 loop is CASSAEGTGAWSEQYV. Written as DNA, the CDR3 is TGTGCCAGCAGTGCCGAGGGGACAGGGGCCTGGAGCGAGCAGTACGTC.

This clone was picked up a small number of times. This chain connects TRBV11-1 to TRBJ1-1, with 9 bases lining up with TRBD1. Germline V gene data show CDR1 as SGHAT and CDR2 as FQDESV (reference sequence). The J segment lost 9 bases and the V segment lost 1 base, leaving 6 bases of the junction unmatched. This CDR3 region has 14 residues. The CDR3 loop reads CASSLDWGQGQAFF. CDR3 nucleotide sequence: TGTGCCAGCAGCTTAGACTGGGGACAGGGTCAAGCTTTCTTT.

The chain carries TRBV5-4 and TRBJ2-3; TRBD1 agrees at 9 bases. With V trimmed by 3 bases and J by 4 bases, 9 bases remained unmatched. Germline lookup yields CDR1 SGHNT and CDR2 YYREEE (reference sequence). This CDR3 is built from 16 residues. CDR3 sequence (DNA): TGTGCCAGCAGCTACCCGACAGGGGGGCACGCAGATACGCAGTATTTT. It encodes CASSYPTGGHADTQYF.

The chain uses TRBV9 and TRBJ2-1, with TRBD2 as a possible D gene (5 bases). The CDR3 is 15 amino acids. CDR1 and CDR2 from the germline V gene are SGDLS and YYNGEE. Trimming removed 0 bases from V and 4 bases from J, with 11 bases in between. Here the CDR3 reads CASSVVGEGYNEQFF. The CDR3 coding sequence is TGTGCCAGCAGCGTAGTCGGCGAGGGTTACAATGAGCAGTTCTTC.

The chain is built from TRBV2 and TRBJ1-2, with a possible D match to TRBD1 (6 bases). The CDR3 is 16 amino acids. Deletions cut 0 bases from V and 2 bases from J, with 13 bases between. CDR1 SNHLY and CDR2 FYNNEI come from the germline V gene. CDR3 in DNA: TGTGCCAGCAGTGAAGCGCAGGGGCTGTCGAACTATGGCTACACCTTC. It codes for CASSEAQGLSNYGYTF.

This clone turned up a few times. The genes are TRBV2 and TRBJ2-4; 10 nucleotides match TRBD2. The CDR3 spans 18 residues. With 5 bases clipped from V and 0 bases from J, the junction kept 10 bases outside the gene matches. Germline CDR1 SNHLY, CDR2 FYNNEI. CDR3 loop: CASSLGLANPLAKNIQYF. In DNA form, the CDR3 reads TGTGCCAGCAGTTTGGGACTAGCGAACCCACTAGCCAAAAACATTCAGTACTTC.

The V call is TRBV29-1, the J call TRBJ2-3, with unresolved D. CDR1 and CDR2 from the germline V gene are SQVTM and ANQGSEA. CDR3 size: 10 residues. CDR3 DNA: TGCAGTTCGGGCACAGATACGCAGTATTTT. The encoded protein is CSSGTDTQYF.

The chain employs TRBV7-8 and TRBJ2-1; D is possibly TRBD2 (5 bases). Germline V gene lookup returns CDR1 SGHVS and CDR2 FQNEAQ. CDR3 length: 13 amino acids. Trimming took off 1 base at V and 13 bases at J, with 14 bases between the two ends. The CDR3 loop is CASSLELGLPQFF. DNA for the CDR3: TGTGCCAGCAGCTTAGAATTAGGACTTCCACAGTTCTTC.

J is TRBJ2-7 and V is TRBV10-2; 7 bases fit TRBD1. V dropped 2 bases and J dropped 3; count of bases not matched to a gene: 1. The CDR3 spans 13 residues. The germline gives CDR1 WSHSY, CDR2 SAAADI. CDR3 in DNA: TGCGCCAGCAGTGAGCGGGACAGCTACGAGCAGTACGTC. Translated, it gives CASSERDSYEQYV.

This clone was observed a handful of times. V gene TRBV11-1 combines with J gene TRBJ2-1; 8 positions agree with TRBD2. With 3 bases clipped from V and 6 bases from J, the junction kept 7 bases outside the gene matches. The germline V gene has CDR1 SGHAT and CDR2 FQDESV (reference sequence). This CDR3 spans 15 amino acids. The CDR3 region has the DNA TGTGCCAGCAGCTTGGTAACTAGCGGCTCCAATGAGCAGTTCTTC. It yields the protein CASSLVTSGSNEQFF.

This chain uses TRBV7-9 with TRBJ2-5, with 8 bases identical to TRBD2. V lost 7 bases and J lost 7; bases outside the gene matches: 11. Germline CDR1 SEHNR, CDR2 FQNEAQ (reference sequence). The length of the CDR3 is 14 residues. CDR3 sequence (DNA): TGTGCCAGCACTCCCCTCGGGGGGGCTGGGACCCAGTACTTC. It codes for CASTPLGGAGTQYF.

The chain is built from TRBV7-2 and TRBJ2-4, with TRBD1 matching over 7 bases. Trimming at V came to 4 bases and at J to 0 bases, leaving 9 bases not matched to a gene. The CDR3 has 17 amino acids. Per germline, CDR1 SGHTA and CDR2 FQGNSA. The CDR3, as DNA: TGTGCCAGCAGCTCCCGAGGGGGCACTTTAGCCAAAAACATTCAGTACTTC. Its protein is CASSSRGGTLAKNIQYF.

The chain couples TRBV5-4 to TRBJ1-1; TRBD1 is a possible D gene (6 bases). V lost 7 bases and J 7 bases, leaving 20 bases between the germline ends. Per germline, CDR1 SGHNT and CDR2 YYREEE (reference sequence). The CDR3 consists of 14 residues. CDR3 bases: TGTGCCAGCTCTCCAGGGGCCTTACCCGGTGAAGCTTTCTTT. Residues: CASSPGALPGEAFF.

This clone was detected only once. The gene calls are TRBV11-3 and TRBJ2-1; the match to TRBD2 covers 7 bases. V was pared by 1 base and J by 10 bases, with 10 bases of the junction left unmatched. CDR3 size: 15 residues. The V gene's germline CDR1 is SGHNT and CDR2 YENEEA. This CDR3 reads CASSLVAGALGEQFF. The CDR3 DNA reads TGTGCCAGCAGCTTAGTGGCGGGAGCTTTAGGAGAGCAGTTCTTC.

The genes are TRBV2 and TRBJ2-7; 7 nucleotides align to TRBD1. CDR3 length: 14 amino acids. CDR1 and CDR2 from the germline V gene are SNHLY and FYNNEI. V shed 8 bases, J shed 7 bases, and the junction held 14 bases outside the gene matches. In DNA, the CDR3 is TGTGCCAGCGGGGGACAGAGGGCAGCGCGGGAGCAGTACTTC. This gives the protein CASGGQRAAREQYF.

The J gene is TRBJ1-2, the V gene TRBV14, with 7 nucleotides matching TRBD1. Germline CDR1 SGHDN, CDR2 FVKESK. This CDR3 has 13 residues. V was pared by 2 bases and J by 8 bases, with 5 bases of the junction left unmatched. CDR3 loop: CASSQQTGQGYTF. The DNA for the CDR3 is TGTGCCAGCAGCCAACAGACAGGGCAGGGCTACACCTTC.

J is TRBJ2-7 and V is TRBV7-2, with TRBD1 matching over 8 bases. From germline, CDR1 is SGHTA and CDR2 FQGNSA. V lost 4 bases to trimming and J lost 6 bases; unmatched junction nucleotides: 17. The CDR3 is 17 residues long. The CDR3 DNA is TGTGCCAGCAGCTCCAAAATCAGCAGGACAGGGACCGGCGAGCAGTACTTC. This codes for CASSSKISRTGTGEQYF.

The chain employs TRBV5-4 and TRBJ2-6, with 13 bases identical to TRBD2. Trimming took 4 bases from V and 10 from J; bases not matched to a gene: 5. The CDR3 sequence is 15 residues long. CDR1 SGHNT and CDR2 YYREEE come from the germline V gene (reference sequence). For the CDR3, the DNA is TGTGCCAGCAGCCGGGTGACTAGCGGGAGGAACGTCCTGACTTTC. Its protein product is CASSRVTSGRNVLTF.

The chain combines TRBV6-1 with TRBJ2-5; 7 bases map to TRBD1. V trimming: 6 bases; J trimming: 2 bases; junction bases outside the gene matches: 3. CDR3 length: 13 amino acids. Germline V gives CDR1 MNHNS, CDR2 SASEGT. CDR3 residues: CASRNRGQETQYF. The DNA of the CDR3 is TGTGCCAGCAGAAACAGGGGACAAGAGACCCAGTACTTC.

This clone was picked up one time. The J gene is TRBJ1-2, the V gene TRBV27; TRBD1 matches at 8 bases. J lost 11 bases, V lost 2 bases, and 7 bases had no gene match. The germline V gene has CDR1 MNHEY and CDR2 SMNVEV (reference sequence). The CDR3 is made up of 13 amino acids. The CDR3 loop reads CASSLIGQGLYTF. The CDR3 coding sequence is TGTGCCAGCAGTTTAATCGGACAGGGATTATACACCTTC.

The chain employs TRBV27 and TRBJ1-2; 9 bases fit TRBD1. The CDR3 is 17 residues long. Germline CDR1 reads MNHEY; CDR2 reads SMNVEV (reference sequence). The ends lost 5 bases at V and 0 bases at J; junction bases unmatched: 10. The CDR3 loop is CASSPLGDRAANYGYTF. For the CDR3, the DNA is TGTGCCAGCAGTCCGCTAGGGGACAGGGCGGCTAACTATGGCTACACCTTC.

The rearrangement uses TRBV5-1 and TRBJ1-1; 7 bases agree with TRBD1. V trimming: 7 bases; J trimming: 8 bases; junction bases outside the gene matches: 8. The germline gives CDR1 SGHRS, CDR2 YFSETQ. This CDR3 has 12 residues. CDR3 coding DNA: TGCGCCAGCCGCTACAGGGGTGAAGAAGCTTTCTTT. This translates into CASRYRGEEAFF.

The chain uses TRBV28 and TRBJ1-5; TRBD1 matches at 10 bases. CDR1 and CDR2 from the germline V gene are MDHEN and SYDVKM. The CDR3 is 16 residues long. Losses at the gene ends were 6 bases for V and 3 bases for J; bases not matched to a gene: 8. The CDR3, as DNA: TGTGCCAGCAGCAGCCGGGACAGGGGATACAATCAGCCCCAGCATTTT. Its translation: CASSSRDRGYNQPQHF.

This clone was recorded only once. The chain couples TRBV29-1 to TRBJ1-1, with 7 nucleotides matching TRBD1. V lost 7 bases, J lost 0 bases, and 11 bases stayed unmatched. The germline gives CDR1 SQVTM, CDR2 ANQGSEA. The CDR3 has 15 residues. CDR3 protein: CSGSQGLAMNTEAFF. The CDR3 coding sequence is TGCAGCGGCTCACAGGGGCTGGCGATGAACACTGAAGCTTTCTTT.